The 20 T cell receptor beta chains presented below share a single source sample, sequenced in a study of blood T cell repertoires in COVID-19. Libraries were prepared by immunoSEQ multiplex PCR; TCRdb keeps only in-frame clonotypes and omits some of them. The sample holds 200,000 to 300,000 clones, around four fifths seen once. What was sequenced was peripheral blood. These receptors were taken from a man aged 50 to 59 with acute or convalescent COVID-19.

This clone was found once. The chain carries TRBV10-3 and TRBJ1-5; D possibly corresponds to TRBD1 (6 bases). The CDR3 length is 15 residues. CDR1 ENHRY and CDR2 SYGVKD come from the germline V gene. V gave up 4 bases and J gave up 4 bases, with 14 bases separating them. CDR3 residues: CAISGSRDNNQPQHF. For the CDR3, the DNA is TGTGCCATCAGTGGGAGCCGGGACAATAATCAGCCCCAGCATTTT.

The rearrangement uses TRBV5-1 and TRBJ2-1; TRBD1 matches at 9 bases. The CDR3 covers 15 residues. The germline V gene has CDR1 SGHRS and CDR2 YFSETQ. Germline trimming cut 0 bases from V and 6 bases from J; bases unmatched to any gene: 4. The CDR3 protein is CASSLVGQGSNEQFF. In DNA, the CDR3 is TGCGCCAGCAGCTTGGTGGGACAGGGAAGCAATGAGCAGTTCTTC.

This sequence joins TRBV6-5 and TRBJ1-2, with TRBD1 matching 9 bases. The CDR3 totals 14 residues. With V trimmed by 4 bases and J by 7 bases, 7 bases remained unmatched. Germline lookup yields CDR1 MNHEY and CDR2 SVGAGI. The CDR3 nucleotides read TGTGCCAGCAGTTCAGAGACAGGGGGTCTTGGCTACACCTTC. This codes for CASSSETGGLGYTF.

The chain links TRBV12-5 to TRBJ2-6, with D uncertain. Germline V gene data show CDR1 as LGHNT and CDR2 as FRNRAP. The CDR3 contains 16 residues. Trimming stripped 5 bases from V and 0 bases from J, with 11 bases between. CDR3 amino acids: CASGTRNFSGANVLTF. CDR3 in DNA: TGTGCTAGTGGTACCAGAAATTTCTCTGGGGCCAACGTCCTGACTTTC.

The chain links TRBV5-1 to TRBJ2-3; a weak D match, TRBD1 (5 bases). CDR1 and CDR2 (germline): SGHRS, YFSETQ. The CDR3 contains 13 residues. Trimming removed 7 bases at V and 2 bases at J, with 11 bases between. This CDR3 reads CASGRQYTDTQYF. The CDR3 nucleotides read TGCGCCAGCGGCCGACAGTACACAGATACGCAGTATTTT.

This clone was observed a single time. The chain is built from TRBV6-5 and TRBJ2-5; TRBD1 matches 10 bases. V shed 1 base and J 5 bases; nucleotides not matched to a gene: 4. This CDR3 is 15 amino acids long. Looked up from germline, CDR1 is MNHEY and CDR2 is SVGAGI. CDR3 DNA: TGTGCCAGCAGTTACTGGACAGGGGGAATGGAGACCCAGTACTTC. Translation: CASSYWTGGMETQYF.

The CDR3 loop reads CASSQAMSGGWLDTQYF. The DNA of the CDR3 is TGCGCCAGCAGCCAAGCTATGAGCGGGGGTTGGTTGGATACGCAGTATTTT. The chain links TRBV4-1 to TRBJ2-3, with 8 bases aligning to TRBD2. The V and J ends lost 1 base and 6 bases, in that order; junction bases with no gene match: 12. The CDR3 length is 17 residues. Germline V lookup: CDR1 MGHRA, CDR2 YSYEKL.

In its sample, this clone was seen a few times. This chain uses TRBV5-1 with TRBJ1-1; D not resolved. The germline V and J ends were trimmed by 2 bases and 3 bases, with 11 bases remaining between them. This CDR3 has 14 residues. Germline CDR1 and CDR2: SGHRS and YFSETQ. This chain's CDR3 is CASSLNGEYTEAFF. The CDR3 region has the DNA TGCGCCAGCAGCTTAAACGGGGAATACACTGAAGCTTTCTTT.

The chain recombines TRBV11-2 with TRBJ2-1, with 11 positions matching TRBD1. V trimming: 0 bases; J trimming: 9 bases; junction bases outside the gene matches: 4. The germline V gene has CDR1 SGHAT and CDR2 FQNNGV. The CDR3 is 15 amino acids. CDR3 residues: CASSLEGQGVGEQFF. In DNA, the CDR3 is TGTGCCAGCAGCTTAGAGGGACAGGGGGTTGGTGAGCAGTTCTTC.

The chain combines TRBV19 with TRBJ2-3, with D hard to call. The CDR3 is 12 residues long. Trimming stripped 0 bases from V and 7 bases from J, with 5 bases between. Germline assignment: CDR1 LNHDA and CDR2 SQIVND (reference sequence). As DNA, the CDR3 is TGTGCCAGTAGTATAGACCAGAATACGCAGTATTTT. Protein sequence: CASSIDQNTQYF. The variable domain in full, with the rest retrieved from reference TRBV19 and TRBJ2-3, is DGGITQSPKYLFRKEGQNVTLSCEQNLNHDAMYWYRQDPGQGLRLIYYSQIVNDFQKGDIAEGYSVSREKKESFPLTVTSAQKNPTAFYLCASSIDQNTQYFGPGTRLTVL.

V usage is TRBV19 and J usage is TRBJ1-2, with D perhaps TRBD1 (6 bases). The germline CDR1 and CDR2 sequences are LNHDA and SQIVND (reference sequence). Deletions cut 2 bases from V and 4 bases from J, with 11 bases between. The CDR3 runs 14 residues. CDR3 bases: TGTGCCAGTAGTATAAGCTCCAGGGGCTATGGCTACACCTTC. Translating gives CASSISSRGYGYTF.

V usage is TRBV7-2 and J usage is TRBJ2-2, with TRBD2 identical over 10 bases. V lost 5 bases and J lost 9; bases outside the gene matches: 9. There are 15 residues in the CDR3. Per the germline V gene, CDR1 is SGHTA and CDR2 is FQGNSA. CDR3 DNA sequence: TGTGCCAGCAGCCAGCGGGGGGGCCGTTACCGGGAGCTGTTTTTT. This sequence encodes CASSQRGGRYRELFF.

The chain combines TRBV5-1 with TRBJ2-3; 10 positions agree with TRBD2. The germline V gene has CDR1 SGHRS and CDR2 YFSETQ. V was clipped by 0 bases and J by 2 bases; unmatched bases: 15. The CDR3 contains 20 residues. In DNA form, the CDR3 reads TGCGCCAGCAGCTTGGTCCGTCTAGCGGGGGCATCACAGTCCACAGATACGCAGTATTTT. It is translated as CASSLVRLAGASQSTDTQYF.

CDR3 sequence reads: CASSPPGRERYIQGQPQHF. The DNA for the CDR3 is TGTGCCAGCAGCCCCCCGGGCAGGGAGAGGTATATACAGGGTCAGCCCCAGCATTTT. The rearrangement uses TRBV28 and TRBJ1-5, with D possibly being TRBD1 (6 bases). CDR1 and CDR2 (germline): MDHEN, SYDVKM. The CDR3 has 19 residues. Trimming removed 6 bases from V and 6 bases from J, with 30 bases in between.

As concerns this clone: Other DNA sequences in the same sample also yield this CDR3. J is TRBJ2-2 and V is TRBV2; TRBD2 aligns across 11 bases. The CDR3 has 16 residues. The V and J ends lost 1 base and 5 bases, in that order; junction bases with no gene match: 3. The germline CDR1 and CDR2 sequences are SNHLY and FYNNEI. DNA of the CDR3: TGTGCCAGCAGTGAAGGACTAGCGGGACCTACCGGGGAGCTGTTTTTT. Protein product: CASSEGLAGPTGELFF.

The rearrangement uses TRBV5-1 and TRBJ1-2, with D maybe TRBD1 (6 bases). Germline V gene sequence: CDR1 SGHRS, CDR2 YFSETQ. The V and J ends lost 1 base and 6 bases respectively, with 19 bases between them. The CDR3 is made up of 16 amino acids. The CDR3 DNA is TGCGCCAGCAGCTTGCGGCCCAGGGGAGCGTTGGATGGCTACACCTTC. It translates to CASSLRPRGALDGYTF.

This clone was picked up a small number of times. The chain has TRBV9 and TRBJ1-2; 8 nucleotides agree with TRBD1. The ends lost 10 bases at V and 3 bases at J; junction bases unmatched: 5. The CDR3 has 12 residues. Germline V lookup: CDR1 SGDLS, CDR2 YYNGEE. CDR3 DNA sequence: TGTGCCTCCAGGGGGCTAGACTATGGCTACACCTTC. It is translated as CASRGLDYGYTF.

This clone turned up a few times. Additional DNA sequences in this sample encode the identical CDR3. The CDR3 bases are TGTGCCAGCAGGCGACAGGGGGCGTACGAGCAGTACTTC. As protein: CASRRQGAYEQYF. The chain couples TRBV12-3 or TRBV12-4 to TRBJ2-7; 10 nucleotides agree with TRBD1. The CDR3 consists of 13 residues. V was clipped by 6 bases and J by 4 bases; unmatched bases: 3.

This clone has a single count. The CDR3 coding sequence is TGCGCCAGCAGCTTAAGCGGGACTAACTATGGCTACACCTTC. This codes for CASSLSGTNYGYTF. The J gene is TRBJ1-2, the V gene TRBV5-1; no definite D call. V gave up 2 bases and J gave up 0 bases, with 8 bases separating them. The length of the CDR3 is 14 residues. Germline V CDR1 and CDR2: SGHRS, YFSETQ.

The V call is TRBV7-2, the J call TRBJ2-3; possible D gene TRBD1, 6 bases. CDR3 length equals 17 residues. CDR1 is SGHTA and CDR2 is FQGNSA in the germline V gene. Trimming shortened V by 1 base and J by 6 bases, and 20 bases separated the two germline ends. For the CDR3, the DNA is TGTGCCAGCAGCTTAGTACCGGGACATGGGGCCCCGGATACGCAGTATTTT. Its protein product is CASSLVPGHGAPDTQYF.